This paragraph covers one TCR beta chain sequence. As yet, its antigen is unknown. The data were taken from a study of T cells in Graves' hyperthyroidism and ophthalmopathy. At the level of the study: Pretreatment peripheral blood was obtained at initial diagnosis.

There are 16 residues in the CDR3. CDR1 and CDR2 (germline): MNHEY, SVGEGT. The germline V and J ends were trimmed by 2 bases and 5 bases, with 17 bases remaining between them. Findings and caveats of the study: Most thyroid clonotypes expanded above 0.001 were also detected in blood.

Amplification targeted TCR beta CDR3 regions from RNA transcripts. Primed by the HTBI set, a first-round RT-PCR was run on the TCR CDR3. One entry per CDR3 protein results from TCRdb running MiXCR on the multiplex PCR reads. Of about 500,000 distinct CDR3 sequences in the sample, 15% to 20% are singletons; the top ten hold about 29%. Enrolled ophthalmopathy patients presented with a Clinical Activity Score of at least 3, a NOSPECS grade of at least 4, and disease duration under 3 months. The chain couples TRBV6-2 or TRBV6-3 to TRBJ2-3; maybe TRBD2 (6 bases). The receptor was derived from a woman in her thirties with Graves' ophthalmopathy. Sequencing was carried out using blood. Here the CDR3 reads CASSYNLARTKDTQYF. The CDR3 coding sequence is TGTGCCAGCAGTTACAATCTAGCGCGGACGAAAGATACGCAGTATTTT.